This TCR beta chain was recovered during a study of cytomegalovirus exposure and HLA in healthy donors. Concerning this clone itself: The junction shows a germline mismatch at one end, possibly a read error.

Germline V gene data show CDR1 as SEHNR and CDR2 as FQNEAQ (reference sequence). This CDR3 has 18 residues. This PCR relied on a set of 60 Vbeta primers and 13 Jbeta primers. The protocol was immunoSEQ multiplex PCR, while the TCRdb copy is restricted to in-frame clones and leaves out a portion. The table has 150,000 or so clones, approximately 71% seen once. The chain uses TRBV7-9 and TRBJ2-2, with 13 nucleotides matching TRBD2. The clonotype originates from a man aged 25 to 40 in good health and CMV-seropositive. Sequenced input: PBMCs. CDR3 amino acids: CSSSLAGLAGVHTGELFF. CDR3 in DNA: TGTTCCAGCAGCTTAGCCGGACTAGCGGGAGTTCATACCGGGGAGCTGTTTTTT.